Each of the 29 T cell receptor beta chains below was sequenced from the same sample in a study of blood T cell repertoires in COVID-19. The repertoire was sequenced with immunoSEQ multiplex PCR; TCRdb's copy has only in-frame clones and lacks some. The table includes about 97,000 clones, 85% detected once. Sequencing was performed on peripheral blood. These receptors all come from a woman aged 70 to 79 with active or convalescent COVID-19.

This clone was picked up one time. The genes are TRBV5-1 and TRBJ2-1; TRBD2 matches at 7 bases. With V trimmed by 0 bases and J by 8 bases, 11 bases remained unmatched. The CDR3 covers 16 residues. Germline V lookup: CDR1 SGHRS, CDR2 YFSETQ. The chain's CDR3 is CASSLGLSGNGYEQFF. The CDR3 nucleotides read TGCGCCAGCAGCTTGGGGCTCAGCGGGAACGGGTATGAGCAGTTCTTC.

The CDR3 DNA follows: TGCGCCAGCAGACCGGACAGGGGCAATCAGCCCCAGCATTTT. Its protein product is CASRPDRGNQPQHF. The chain uses TRBV5-1 and TRBJ1-5; 8 nucleotides match TRBD1. Germline trimming cut 5 bases from V and 2 bases from J; bases unmatched to any gene: 3. This CDR3 comprises 14 residues. The germline CDR1 and CDR2 sequences are SGHRS and YFSETQ.

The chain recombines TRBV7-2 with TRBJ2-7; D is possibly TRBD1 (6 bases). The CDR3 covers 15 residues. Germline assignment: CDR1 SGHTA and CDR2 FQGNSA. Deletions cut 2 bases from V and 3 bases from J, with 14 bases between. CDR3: CASSLIPGVLYEQYF. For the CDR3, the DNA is TGTGCCAGCAGCTTAATACCAGGGGTCCTCTACGAGCAGTACTTC.

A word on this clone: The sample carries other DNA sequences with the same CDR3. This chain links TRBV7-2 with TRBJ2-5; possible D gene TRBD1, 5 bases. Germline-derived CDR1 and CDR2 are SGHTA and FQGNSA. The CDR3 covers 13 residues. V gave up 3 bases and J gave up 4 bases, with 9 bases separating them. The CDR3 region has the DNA TGTGCCAGCAGCTTCCAGGGTGGAGAGACCCAGTACTTC. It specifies CASSFQGGETQYF.

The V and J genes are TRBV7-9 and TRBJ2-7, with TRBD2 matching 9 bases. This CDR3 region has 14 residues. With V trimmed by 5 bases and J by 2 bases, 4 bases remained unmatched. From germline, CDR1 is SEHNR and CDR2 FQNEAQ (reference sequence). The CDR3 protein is CASSPSGGPYEQYF. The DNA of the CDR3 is TGTGCCAGCAGCCCCAGCGGGGGGCCCTACGAGCAGTACTTC. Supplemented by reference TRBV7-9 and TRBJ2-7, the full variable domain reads DTGVSQNPRHKITKRGQNVTFRCDPISEHNRLYWYRQTLGQGPEFLTYFQNEAQLEKSRLLSDRFSAERPKGSFSTLEIQRTEQGDSAMYLCASSPSGGPYEQYFGPGTRLTVT.

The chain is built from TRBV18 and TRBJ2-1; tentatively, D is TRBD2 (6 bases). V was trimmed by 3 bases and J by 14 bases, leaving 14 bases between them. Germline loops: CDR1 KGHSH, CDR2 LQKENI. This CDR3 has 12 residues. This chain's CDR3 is CASSPDRDSEFF. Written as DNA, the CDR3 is TGTGCCAGCTCACCCGACCGGGACTCGGAGTTCTTC.

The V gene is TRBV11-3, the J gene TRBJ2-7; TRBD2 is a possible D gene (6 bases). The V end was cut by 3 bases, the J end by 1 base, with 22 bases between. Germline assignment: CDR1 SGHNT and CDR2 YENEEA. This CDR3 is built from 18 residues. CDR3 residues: CASSLRLYAAGKSYEQYF. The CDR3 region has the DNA TGTGCCAGCAGCTTGCGTCTGTACGCGGCGGGAAAATCCTACGAGCAGTACTTC.

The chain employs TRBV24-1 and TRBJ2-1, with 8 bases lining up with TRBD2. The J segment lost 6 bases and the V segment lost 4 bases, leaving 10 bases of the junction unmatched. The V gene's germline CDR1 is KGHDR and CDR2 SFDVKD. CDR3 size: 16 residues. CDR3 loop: CATSEPGTSGLNEQFF. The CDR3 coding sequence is TGTGCCACCAGTGAACCCGGGACTAGTGGGCTCAATGAGCAGTTCTTC.

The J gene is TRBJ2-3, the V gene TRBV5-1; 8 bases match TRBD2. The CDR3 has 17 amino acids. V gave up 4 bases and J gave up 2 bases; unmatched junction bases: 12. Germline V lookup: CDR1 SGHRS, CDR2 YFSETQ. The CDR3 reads CASSRETGGTATDTQYF. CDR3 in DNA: TGCGCCAGCAGCCGTGAGACGGGGGGGACGGCCACAGATACGCAGTATTTT.

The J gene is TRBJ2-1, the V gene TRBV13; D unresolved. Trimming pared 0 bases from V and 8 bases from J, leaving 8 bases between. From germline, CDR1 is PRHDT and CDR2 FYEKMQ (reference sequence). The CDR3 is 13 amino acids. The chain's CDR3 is CASSLGPPDEQFF. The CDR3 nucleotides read TGTGCCAGCAGCTTAGGTCCCCCGGATGAGCAGTTCTTC.

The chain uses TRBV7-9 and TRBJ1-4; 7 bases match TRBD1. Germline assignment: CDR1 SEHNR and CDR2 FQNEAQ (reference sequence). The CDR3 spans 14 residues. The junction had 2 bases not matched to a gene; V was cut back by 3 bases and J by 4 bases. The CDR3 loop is CASSFRDSNEKLFF. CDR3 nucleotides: TGTGCCAGCAGCTTTAGGGACAGTAATGAAAAACTGTTTTTT. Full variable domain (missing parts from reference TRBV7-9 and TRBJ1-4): DTGVSQNPRHKITKRGQNVTFRCDPISEHNRLYWYRQTLGQGPEFLTYFQNEAQLEKSRLLSDRFSAERPKGSFSTLEIQRTEQGDSAMYLCASSFRDSNEKLFFGSGTQLSVL.

Here the CDR3 reads CASSQGRVLRGNTIYF. Written as DNA, the CDR3 is TGTGCCAGCAGCCAAGGCAGGGTCTTGCGAGGAAACACCATATATTTT. This sequence joins TRBV4-2 and TRBJ1-3; a weak D match, TRBD1 (5 bases). The CDR3 contains 16 residues. Per germline, CDR1 LGHNA and CDR2 YNFKEQ. V shed 1 base and J shed 4 bases, with 14 bases lying between them.

Written as DNA, the CDR3 is TGTGCCAGCGGGGCATCGGCGATGGAGACCCAGTACTTC. It codes for CASGASAMETQYF. The chain has TRBV7-2 and TRBJ2-5, with a tentative D call TRBD1 (5 bases). CDR1 and CDR2 (germline): SGHTA, FQGNSA. Trimming shortened V by 8 bases and J by 5 bases, and 15 bases separated the two germline ends. The CDR3 is made up of 13 amino acids.

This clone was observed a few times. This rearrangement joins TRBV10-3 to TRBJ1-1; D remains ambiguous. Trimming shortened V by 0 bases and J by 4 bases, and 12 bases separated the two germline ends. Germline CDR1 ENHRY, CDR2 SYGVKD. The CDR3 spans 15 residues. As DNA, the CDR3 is TGTGCCATCAGTGAGTCGATGGCAGGTGCCACTGAAGCTTTCTTT. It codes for CAISESMAGATEAFF.

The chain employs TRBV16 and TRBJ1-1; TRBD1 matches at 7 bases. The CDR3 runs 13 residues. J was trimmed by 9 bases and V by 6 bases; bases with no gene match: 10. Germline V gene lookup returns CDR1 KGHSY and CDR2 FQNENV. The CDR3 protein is CASSPPGQLKAFF. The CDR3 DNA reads TGTGCCAGCAGTCCACCGGGACAGTTAAAAGCTTTCTTT.

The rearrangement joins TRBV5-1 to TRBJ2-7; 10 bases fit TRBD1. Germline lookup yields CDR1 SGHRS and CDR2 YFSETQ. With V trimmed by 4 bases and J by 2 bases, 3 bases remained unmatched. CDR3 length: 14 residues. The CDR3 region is CASSRGQGAYEQYF. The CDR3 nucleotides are TGCGCCAGCAGCCGCGGACAGGGGGCCTACGAGCAGTACTTC.

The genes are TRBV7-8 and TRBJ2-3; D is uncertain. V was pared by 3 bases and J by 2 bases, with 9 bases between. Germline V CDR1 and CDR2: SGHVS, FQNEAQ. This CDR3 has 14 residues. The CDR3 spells CASSFGTDTDTQYF. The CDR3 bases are TGTGCCAGCAGCTTCGGCACAGACACAGATACGCAGTATTTT.

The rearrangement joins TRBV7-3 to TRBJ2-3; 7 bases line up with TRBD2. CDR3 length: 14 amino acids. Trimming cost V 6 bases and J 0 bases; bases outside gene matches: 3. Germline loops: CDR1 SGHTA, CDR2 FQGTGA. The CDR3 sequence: CASRAGSSTDTQYF. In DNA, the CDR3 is TGTGCCAGCAGAGCGGGGTCTAGCACAGATACGCAGTATTTT.

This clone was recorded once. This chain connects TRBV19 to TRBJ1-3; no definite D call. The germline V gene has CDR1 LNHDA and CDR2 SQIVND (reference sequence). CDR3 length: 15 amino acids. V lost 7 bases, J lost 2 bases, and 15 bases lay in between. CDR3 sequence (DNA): TGTGCCAGTACCCGCCAGCGAGGAGCTGGAAACACCATATATTTT. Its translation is CASTRQRGAGNTIYF.

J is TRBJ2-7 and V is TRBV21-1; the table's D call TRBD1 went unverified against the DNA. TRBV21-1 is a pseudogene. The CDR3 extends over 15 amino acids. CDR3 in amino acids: CASSKGVGADYEQYF. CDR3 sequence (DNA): TGTGCCAGCAGCAAAGGGGTGGGGGCCGACTACGAGCAGTACTTC.

CDR3 loop: CASSQGVASGGKTQYF. The DNA of the CDR3 is TGTGCCAGCAGCCAAGGGGTGGCTAGCGGGGGTAAGACCCAGTACTTC. The chain combines TRBV14 with TRBJ2-5; 10 bases map to TRBD2. The CDR3 contains 16 residues. J lost 6 bases, V lost 1 base, and 8 bases had no gene match. Germline V lookup: CDR1 SGHDN, CDR2 FVKESK.

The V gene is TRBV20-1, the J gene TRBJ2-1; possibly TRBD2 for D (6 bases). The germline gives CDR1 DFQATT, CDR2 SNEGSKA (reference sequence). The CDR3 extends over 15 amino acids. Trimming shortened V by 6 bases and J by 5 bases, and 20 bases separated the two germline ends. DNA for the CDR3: TGCAGTGCCAGTTCGGGACTCCACGCTGACAATGAGCAGTTCTTC. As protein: CSASSGLHADNEQFF.

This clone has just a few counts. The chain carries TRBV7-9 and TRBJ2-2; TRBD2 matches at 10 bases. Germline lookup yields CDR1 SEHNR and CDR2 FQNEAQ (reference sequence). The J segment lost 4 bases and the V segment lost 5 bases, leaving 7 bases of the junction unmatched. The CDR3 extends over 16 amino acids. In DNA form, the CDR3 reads TGTGCCAGCAGCCCCCAGCGGGGGGGCGGCACCGGGGAGCTGTTTTTT. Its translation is CASSPQRGGGTGELFF. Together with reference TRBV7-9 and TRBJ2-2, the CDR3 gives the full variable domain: DTGVSQNPRHKITKRGQNVTFRCDPISEHNRLYWYRQTLGQGPEFLTYFQNEAQLEKSRLLSDRFSAERPKGSFSTLEIQRTEQGDSAMYLCASSPQRGGGTGELFFGEGSRLTVL.

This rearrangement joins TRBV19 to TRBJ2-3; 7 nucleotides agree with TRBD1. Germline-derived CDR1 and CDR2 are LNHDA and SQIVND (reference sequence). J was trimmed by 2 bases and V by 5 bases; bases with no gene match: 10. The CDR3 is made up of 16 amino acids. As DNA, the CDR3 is TGTGCCAGTAGTCTCGCCGGGACAGCTAACACAGATACGCAGTATTTT. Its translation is CASSLAGTANTDTQYF. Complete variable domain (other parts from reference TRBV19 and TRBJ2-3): DGGITQSPKYLFRKEGQNVTLSCEQNLNHDAMYWYRQDPGQGLRLIYYSQIVNDFQKGDIAEGYSVSREKKESFPLTVTSAQKNPTAFYLCASSLAGTANTDTQYFGPGTRLTVL.

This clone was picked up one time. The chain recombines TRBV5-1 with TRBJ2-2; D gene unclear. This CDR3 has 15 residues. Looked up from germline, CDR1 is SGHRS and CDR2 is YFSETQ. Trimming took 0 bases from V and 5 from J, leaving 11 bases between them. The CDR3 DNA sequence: TGCGCCAGCAGCTTGGGGCTAGGTCAGACCGGGGAGCTGTTTTTT. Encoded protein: CASSLGLGQTGELFF. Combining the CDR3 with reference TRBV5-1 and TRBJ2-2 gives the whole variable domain KAGVTQTPRYLIKTRGQQVTLSCSPISGHRSVSWYQQTPGQGLQFLFEYFSETQRNKGNFPGRFSGRQFSNSRSEMNVSTLELGDSALYLCASSLGLGQTGELFFGEGSRLTVL.

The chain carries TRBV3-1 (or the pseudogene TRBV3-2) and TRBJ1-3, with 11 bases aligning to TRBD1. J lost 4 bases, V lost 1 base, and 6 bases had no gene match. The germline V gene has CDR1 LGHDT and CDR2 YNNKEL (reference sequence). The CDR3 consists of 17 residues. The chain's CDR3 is CASSQGGQGALGNTIYF. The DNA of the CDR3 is TGTGCCAGCAGCCAAGGAGGACAGGGGGCGTTGGGAAACACCATATATTTT.

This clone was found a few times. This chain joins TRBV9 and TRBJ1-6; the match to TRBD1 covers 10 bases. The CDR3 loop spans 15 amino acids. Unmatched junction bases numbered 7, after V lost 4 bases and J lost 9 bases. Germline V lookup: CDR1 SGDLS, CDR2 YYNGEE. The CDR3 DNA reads TGTGCCAGCAGCCGCGGGGACAGGGGAGTTTCACCCCTCCACTTT. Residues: CASSRGDRGVSPLHF.

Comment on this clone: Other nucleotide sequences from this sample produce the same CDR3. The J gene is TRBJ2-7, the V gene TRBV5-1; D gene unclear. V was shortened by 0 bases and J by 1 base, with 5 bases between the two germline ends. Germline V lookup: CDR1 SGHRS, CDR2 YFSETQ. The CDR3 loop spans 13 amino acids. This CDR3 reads CASSLGQSYEQYF. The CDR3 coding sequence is TGCGCCAGCAGCTTGGGGCAGTCCTACGAGCAGTACTTC.

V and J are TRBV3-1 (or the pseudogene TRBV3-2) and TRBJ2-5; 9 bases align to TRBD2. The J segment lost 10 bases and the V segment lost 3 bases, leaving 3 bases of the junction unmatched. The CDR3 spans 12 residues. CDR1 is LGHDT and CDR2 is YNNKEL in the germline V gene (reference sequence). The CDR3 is CASSHRGGDQYF. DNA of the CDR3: TGTGCCAGCAGCCACCGCGGGGGGGACCAGTACTTC.